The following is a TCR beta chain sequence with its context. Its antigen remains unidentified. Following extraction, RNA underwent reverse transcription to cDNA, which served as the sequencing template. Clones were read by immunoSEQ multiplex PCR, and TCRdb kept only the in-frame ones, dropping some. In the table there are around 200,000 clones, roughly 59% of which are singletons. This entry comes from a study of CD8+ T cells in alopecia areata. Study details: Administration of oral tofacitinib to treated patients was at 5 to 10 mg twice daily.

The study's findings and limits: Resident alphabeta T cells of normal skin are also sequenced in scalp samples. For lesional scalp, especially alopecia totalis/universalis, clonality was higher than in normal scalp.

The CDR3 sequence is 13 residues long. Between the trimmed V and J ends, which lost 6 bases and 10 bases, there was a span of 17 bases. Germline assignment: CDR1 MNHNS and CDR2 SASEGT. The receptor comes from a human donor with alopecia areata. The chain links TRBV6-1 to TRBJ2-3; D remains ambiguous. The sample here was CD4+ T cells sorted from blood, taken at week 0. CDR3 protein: CASSSVLMGAQYF. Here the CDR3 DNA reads TGTGCCAGCAGCTCCGTGTTGATGGGTGCGCAGTATTTT.